This entry lists 8 T cell receptor beta chains sequenced from one sample in a study of human T cells and chemical hapten exposure. TCRdb redid the calling of the RACE reads with MiXCR, one entry per CDR3 protein. The sample lists 380,000 or so distinct CDR3 sequences; over 5% were seen once. Time point reported: pre-sensitization, week 0. The treatment is: therapeutic diphenylcyclopropenone sensitization with weekly scalp DPC. The sample was whole blood, taken in connection with sensitization to the hapten diphenylcyclopropenone (DPC). Every receptor here comes from a woman aged 18 to 35 with alopecia areata. Some clones in this sample may be carry-over from other donors' samples.

This clonotype showed up many times. The gene calls are TRBV6-1 and TRBJ2-7, with 8 nucleotides matching TRBD1. Looked up from germline, CDR1 is MNHNS and CDR2 is SASEGT. V lost 6 bases, J lost 3 bases, and 7 bases stayed unmatched. This CDR3 region has 14 residues. CDR3 loop: CASRTRGQYYEQYF. CDR3 coding DNA: TGTGCCAGCAGGACCAGGGGGCAATACTACGAGCAGTACTTC.

The chain has TRBV6-2 or TRBV6-3 and TRBJ1-5; D is possibly TRBD1 (6 bases). The CDR3 is made up of 12 amino acids. Germline values: CDR1 MNHEY, CDR2 SVGEGT. V was cut by 6 bases and J by 11 bases, with 14 bases left in between. This CDR3 is CASSNQGMAQHF. The CDR3 DNA reads TGTGCCAGCAGCAATCAGGGGATGGCCCAGCATTTT.

CDR3 coding DNA: TGCAGTGCTAGGCCCGGATCTTCTGGAAACACCATATATTTT. This gives the protein CSARPGSSGNTIYF. J is TRBJ1-3 and V is TRBV20-1; D is unresolved. This CDR3 spans 14 amino acids. The V gene lost 3 bases and the J gene lost 1 base, with 10 bases spanning the gap. Germline V lookup: CDR1 DFQATT, CDR2 SNEGSKA (reference sequence).

This clonotype was detected many times. J is TRBJ1-1 and V is TRBV12-3 or TRBV12-4; D is uncertain. The CDR3 runs to 12 residues. V was shortened by 0 bases and J by 10 bases, with 9 bases between the two germline ends. The CDR3, as DNA: TGTGCCAGCAGTTTAGCGCCCCTAGGAGCTTTCTTT. It specifies CASSLAPLGAFF.

This clonotype came up a few times. The chain has TRBV5-1 and TRBJ2-7; D might be TRBD2 (7 bases). The V gene lost 4 bases and the J gene lost 0 bases, with 17 bases spanning the gap. Germline CDR1 reads SGHRS; CDR2 reads YFSETQ. This CDR3 region has 16 residues. The DNA for the CDR3 is TGCGCCAGCAGCGCCACGGGGGGCCCCCCCTCCTACGAGCAGTACTTC. It translates to CASSATGGPPSYEQYF.

The chain employs TRBV11-3 and TRBJ2-1; TRBD2 matches 10 bases. The CDR3 totals 18 residues. The J segment lost 2 bases and the V segment lost 3 bases, leaving 10 bases of the junction unmatched. Per the germline V gene, CDR1 is SGHNT and CDR2 is YENEEA. DNA for the CDR3: TGTGCCAGCAGCTTGGGGCTAGCGGGGGCCTATACCTACAATGAGCAGTTCTTC. Protein sequence: CASSLGLAGAYTYNEQFF.

The CDR3, as DNA: TGCAGTGCTAGAGGTTTGGGCAAAAACATTCAGTACTTC. It is translated as CSARGLGKNIQYF. The chain carries TRBV20-1 and TRBJ2-4; D is ambiguous. V dropped 1 base and J dropped 3 bases, with 7 bases sitting between them. This CDR3 spans 13 amino acids. Germline CDR1 and CDR2: DFQATT and SNEGSKA (reference sequence).

The V and J genes are TRBV27 and TRBJ1-5; D gene unclear. Germline CDR1 MNHEY, CDR2 SMNVEV (reference sequence). V lost 2 bases to trimming and J lost 1 base, with 9 bases between them. The CDR3 is 15 residues long. The CDR3 sequence is CASSLGVWSNQPQHF. CDR3 sequence (DNA): TGTGCCAGCAGTTTAGGGGTCTGGAGCAATCAGCCCCAGCATTTT.